The 10 T cell receptor beta chains below all came from one sample that was sequenced in a study of blood T cell repertoires in COVID-19. Repertoires were generated with immunoSEQ multiplex PCR, while TCRdb's copy carries only in-frame clones and drops some. Among approximately 140,000 clones, 84% were seen once, and the ten largest hold roughly 4%. Sequencing input: PBMCs or T cells enriched from blood (not recorded which). Every receptor here comes from a man in his fifties or sixties in a cohort exposed to, infected with or recovered from COVID-19 (not recorded which).

This clone was recorded only once. This rearrangement joins TRBV7-9 to TRBJ1-1; no clear D gene. With 0 bases removed from V and 5 bases from J, the gap between germline ends came to 13 bases. This CDR3 has 15 residues. Germline V gene sequence: CDR1 SEHNR, CDR2 FQNEAQ (reference sequence). The CDR3 region has the DNA TGTGCCAGCAGCTTAGCGCCCAGTTCTTATACTGAAGCTTTCTTT. Its translation: CASSLAPSSYTEAFF.

This CDR3 is CASSSGANYGYTF. The CDR3 DNA sequence: TGTGCCAGCAGTTCAGGGGCTAACTATGGCTACACCTTC. The chain recombines TRBV5-8 with TRBJ1-2, with D possibly TRBD1 on 6 matching bases. The CDR3 length is 13 residues. CDR1 SGHTS and CDR2 YDEGEE come from the germline V gene. V lost 5 bases and J 0 bases, leaving 8 bases between the germline ends.

V gene TRBV6-5 combines with J gene TRBJ1-4; D gene uncertain. This CDR3 comprises 11 residues. Germline assignment: CDR1 MNHEY and CDR2 SVGAGI. V was pared by 6 bases and J by 8 bases, with 7 bases between. This CDR3 is CASRRNEKLFF. The DNA of the CDR3 is TGTGCCAGCAGGCGGAACGAAAAACTGTTTTTT.

The chain is built from TRBV10-3 and TRBJ2-7; weak D call: TRBD1 (7 bases). Trimming removed 0 bases from V and 4 bases from J, with 13 bases in between. CDR3 size: 15 residues. Germline loops: CDR1 ENHRY, CDR2 SYGVKD. CDR3: CAISESPRGVYEQYF. Here the CDR3 DNA reads TGTGCCATCAGTGAGTCCCCCAGGGGGGTGTACGAGCAGTACTTC.

The chain links TRBV5-6 to TRBJ1-1; 8 bases match TRBD1. The CDR3 contains 15 residues. CDR1 and CDR2 from the germline V gene are SGHDT and YYEEEE. J was trimmed by 5 bases and V by 4 bases; bases with no gene match: 10. CDR3 nucleotides: TGTGCCAGCAGCCCTGACACAGGGGGAGGGACTGAAGCTTTCTTT. It specifies CASSPDTGGGTEAFF.

The V call is TRBV24-1, the J call TRBJ1-5; the D gene is possibly TRBD1 (5 bases). The V and J ends lost 4 bases and 2 bases respectively, with 11 bases between them. This CDR3 comprises 15 residues. Germline CDR1 and CDR2: KGHDR and SFDVKD. The CDR3 DNA reads TGTGCCACCAGTGAATCGACAGCCCGCAATCAGCCCCAGCATTTT. Protein sequence: CATSESTARNQPQHF.

This clone was detected a few times. The gene calls are TRBV3-1 (or the pseudogene TRBV3-2) and TRBJ2-7, with TRBD2 matching over 7 bases. This CDR3 spans 14 amino acids. Germline CDR1 is LGHDT and CDR2 is YNNKEL (reference sequence). The ends lost 2 bases at V and 7 bases at J; junction bases unmatched: 8. Here the CDR3 DNA reads TGTGCCAGCAGCCAAAAACCGGGAGGAGGGGAGCAGTACTTC. Translation: CASSQKPGGGEQYF.

CDR3 protein: CASSSLPTGQVDGYTF. In nucleotides, the CDR3 is TGTGCCAGCAGTTCCCTACCAACTGGACAGGTTGATGGCTACACCTTC. V is TRBV27 and J is TRBJ1-2; TRBD1 agrees at 7 bases. Germline V gene lookup returns CDR1 MNHEY and CDR2 SMNVEV (reference sequence). V dropped 4 bases and J dropped 6; count of bases not matched to a gene: 14. There are 16 residues in the CDR3.

This chain connects TRBV24-1 to TRBJ2-5; perhaps TRBD1 as D (5 bases). V gave up 4 bases and J gave up 4 bases, with 9 bases separating them. The CDR3 loop spans 13 amino acids. CDR1 is KGHDR and CDR2 is SFDVKD in the germline V gene. In nucleotides, the CDR3 is TGTGCCACCAGTGAGGGGCCAAGAGAGACCCAGTACTTC. This codes for CATSEGPRETQYF.

This rearrangement joins TRBV4-3 to TRBJ2-5; 16 nucleotides match TRBD2. The CDR3 runs 19 residues. Germline assignment: CDR1 LGHNA and CDR2 YSLEER. V lost 0 bases, J lost 5 bases, and 9 bases stayed unmatched. This CDR3 is CASSQDPGLAGGLAETQYF. The CDR3 DNA reads as TGCGCCAGCAGCCAAGACCCGGGACTAGCGGGGGGGCTCGCGGAGACCCAGTACTTC.